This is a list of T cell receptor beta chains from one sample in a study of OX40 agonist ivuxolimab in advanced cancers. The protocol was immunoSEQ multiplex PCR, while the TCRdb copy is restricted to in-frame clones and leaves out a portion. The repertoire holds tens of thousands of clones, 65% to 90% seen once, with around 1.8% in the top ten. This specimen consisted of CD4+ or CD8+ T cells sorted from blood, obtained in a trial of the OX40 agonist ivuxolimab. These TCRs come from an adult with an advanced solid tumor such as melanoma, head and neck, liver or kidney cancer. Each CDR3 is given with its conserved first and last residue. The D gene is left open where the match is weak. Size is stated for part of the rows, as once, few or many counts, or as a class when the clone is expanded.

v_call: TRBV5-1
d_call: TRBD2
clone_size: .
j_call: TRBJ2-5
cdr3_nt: TGCGCCAGCACCACCCGCGGGGGGGGAGAGACCCAGTACTTC
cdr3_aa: CASTTRGGGETQYF

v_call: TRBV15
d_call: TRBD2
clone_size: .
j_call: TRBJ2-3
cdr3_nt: TGTGCCACCAGCAGAGATAAGCGGGAGTTCGCAGATACGCAGTATTTT
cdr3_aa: CATSRDKREFADTQYF

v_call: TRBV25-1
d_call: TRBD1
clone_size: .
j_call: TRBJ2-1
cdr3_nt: TGTGCCAGCAGTGAATGGGCAGGGGGCTTCTCCTACAATGAGCAGTTCTTC
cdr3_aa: CASSEWAGGFSYNEQFF

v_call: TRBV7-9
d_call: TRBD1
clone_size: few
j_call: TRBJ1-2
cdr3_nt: TGTGCCAGCAGCACGTGGGACAGAGCTAACTATGGCTACACCTTC
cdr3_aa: CASSTWDRANYGYTF

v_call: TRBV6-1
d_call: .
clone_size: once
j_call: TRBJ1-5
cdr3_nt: TGTGCCAGCAGTGAGACCGATTTTCAGCCCCAGCATTTT
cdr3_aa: CASSETDFQPQHF

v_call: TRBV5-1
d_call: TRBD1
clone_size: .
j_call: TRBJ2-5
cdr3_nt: TGCGCCAGCAGCTTGGTCCCCCCAGGGGGTCAAGAGACCCAGTACTTC
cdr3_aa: CASSLVPPGGQETQYF

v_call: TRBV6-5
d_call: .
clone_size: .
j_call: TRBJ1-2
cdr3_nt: TGTGCCAGCAAACAGGAGAACTATGGCTACACCTTC
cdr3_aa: CASKQENYGYTF

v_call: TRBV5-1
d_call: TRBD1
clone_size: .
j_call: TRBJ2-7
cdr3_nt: TGCGCCAGCAGCTTGGGACAGGGGGACGAGCAGTACTTC
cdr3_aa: CASSLGQGDEQYF

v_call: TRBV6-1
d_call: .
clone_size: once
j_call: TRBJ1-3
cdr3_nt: TGTGCCAGCAGTGAAGGACGAGTTTCTAGCACCATATATTTT
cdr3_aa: CASSEGRVSSTIYF

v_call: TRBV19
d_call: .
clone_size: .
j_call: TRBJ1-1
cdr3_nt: TGTGCCACCCACCGGGGGGGCTACACTGAAGCTTTCTTT
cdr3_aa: CATHRGGYTEAFF

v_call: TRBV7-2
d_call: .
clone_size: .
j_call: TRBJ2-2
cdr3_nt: TGTGCCAGCAGCATAAGGACAACCGGGGAGCTGTTTTTT
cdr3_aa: CASSIRTTGELFF

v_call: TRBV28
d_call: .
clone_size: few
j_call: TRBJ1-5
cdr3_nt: TGTGCCAGCAGTTTGGGCTTTGGCCAGCCCCAGCATTTT
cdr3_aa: CASSLGFGQPQHF

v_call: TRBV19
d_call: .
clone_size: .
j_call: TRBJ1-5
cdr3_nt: TGTGCCAGTAGTCCCCCCCGGGAAGGCCGCGGCAATCAGCCCCAGCATTTT
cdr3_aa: CASSPPREGRGNQPQHF